The 21 T cell receptor beta chains listed next were all sequenced from one sample in a study of shared T cell receptors in the human thymus. The repertoire was sequenced with immunoSEQ multiplex PCR; TCRdb's copy has only in-frame clones and lacks some. This repertoire shows about 380,000 clones, approximately 95% found once; its top ten account for 0.015% to 0.02%. The sample taken for sequencing was thymocytes. The receptors were gathered from a human donor.

V gene TRBV7-8 combines with J gene TRBJ2-5; 10 positions match TRBD1. The germline CDR1 and CDR2 sequences are SGHVS and FQNEAQ. V lost 2 bases to trimming and J lost 3 bases; unmatched junction nucleotides: 3. CDR3 length equals 15 residues. The CDR3 DNA reads as TGTGCCAGCAGCTTATCCGGGACAGGGGAAGAGACCCAGTACTTC. Translating gives CASSLSGTGEETQYF.

The V gene is TRBV28, the J gene TRBJ1-1; tentatively, D is TRBD1 (6 bases). V shed 6 bases and J shed 5 bases, with 16 bases lying between them. This CDR3 contains 14 residues. CDR1 is MDHEN and CDR2 is SYDVKM in the germline V gene. CDR3 sequence (DNA): TGTGCCAGCAGACGCCCGGGGGCGGGGACTGAAGCTTTCTTT. This gives the protein CASRRPGAGTEAFF.

The V call is TRBV7-9, the J call TRBJ2-1, with TRBD2 identical over 7 bases. Per the germline V gene, CDR1 is SEHNR and CDR2 is FQNEAQ (reference sequence). There are 12 residues in the CDR3. V was pared by 5 bases and J by 15 bases, with 10 bases of the junction left unmatched. CDR3 nucleotides: TGTGCCAGCAGCGCTGGACTAGTACGGTGGTTCTTC. Amino acid sequence: CASSAGLVRWFF.

The rearrangement uses TRBV15 and TRBJ2-3; the D gene is possibly TRBD1 (5 bases). Trimming left V 0 bases short and J 0 bases short, with 13 bases between. Germline V gene data show CDR1 as LNHNV and CDR2 as YYDKDF (reference sequence). The CDR3 extends over 17 amino acids. For the CDR3, the DNA is TGTGCCACCAGCAGAGATAGACAGCCGTTAAGCACAGATACGCAGTATTTT. Translating gives CATSRDRQPLSTDTQYF.

The chain couples TRBV30 to TRBJ1-2; a weak D match, TRBD1 (6 bases). This CDR3 has 13 amino acids. CDR1 is GTSNPN, CDR2 SVGIG, per germline (reference sequence). V lost 4 bases and J lost 4, with 13 bases in between. The CDR3 is CAWTRGGSYGYTF. CDR3 in DNA: TGTGCCTGGACCCGAGGGGGGTCCTATGGCTACACCTTC.

The chain recombines TRBV18 with TRBJ2-5; D possibly uses TRBD1 or TRBD2 (5 bases each). The germline V gene encodes CDR1 KGHSH and CDR2 LQKENI. The V end was cut by 0 bases, the J end by 3 bases, with 17 bases between. This CDR3 region has 17 residues. CDR3 DNA sequence: TGTGCCAGCTCACCACCCGGTTCGGCAGGGAGAGAAGAGACCCAGTACTTC. Protein product: CASSPPGSAGREETQYF.

The chain links TRBV18 to TRBJ1-5; D is unclear. From germline, CDR1 is KGHSH and CDR2 LQKENI. Trimming stripped 1 base from V and 2 bases from J, with 12 bases between. This CDR3 is 16 amino acids long. The CDR3 DNA follows: TGTGCCAGCTCACCACTCGCCAGCGAGCGCAATCAGCCCCAGCATTTT. Its translation is CASSPLASERNQPQHF.

V usage is TRBV5-4 and J usage is TRBJ2-2; 8 nucleotides agree with TRBD1. Germline CDR1 reads SGHNT; CDR2 reads YYREEE (reference sequence). This CDR3 region has 14 residues. The ends lost 6 bases at V and 6 bases at J; junction bases unmatched: 7. CDR3 nucleotides: TGTGCCAGCACCAGGACAGGGAGGCCCGGGGAGCTGTTTTTT. It codes for CASTRTGRPGELFF.

J is TRBJ2-5 and V is TRBV9; 7 nucleotides line up with TRBD1. There are 14 residues in the CDR3. Germline V lookup: CDR1 SGDLS, CDR2 YYNGEE. The V segment lost 4 bases and the J segment 5 bases; nucleotides outside the gene matches: 8. The CDR3 DNA is TGTGCCAGCAGCCCCCAGACAGGGATCGAGACCCAGTACTTC. Translating it yields CASSPQTGIETQYF.

This chain uses TRBV6-1 with TRBJ1-1; 7 positions match TRBD1. The CDR3 has 14 residues. Germline V lookup: CDR1 MNHNS, CDR2 SASEGT. J gave up 4 bases and V 4 bases, and 6 bases lay outside the gene matches. The CDR3 coding sequence is TGTGCCAGCAGTGGAGTCAGGGGGGGCACTGAAGCTTTCTTT. It specifies CASSGVRGGTEAFF.

This chain uses TRBV5-6 with TRBJ2-1; 8 bases match TRBD2. V lost 3 bases and J lost 0; bases outside the gene matches: 14. The CDR3 runs to 19 residues. CDR1 is SGHDT and CDR2 is YYEEEE in the germline V gene. In DNA, the CDR3 is TGTGCCAGCAGCTCGCCCCGTGCGGGAGGATGGAGCTCCTACAATGAGCAGTTCTTC. It specifies CASSSPRAGGWSSYNEQFF.

This chain joins TRBV13 and TRBJ2-3, with TRBD1 identical over 10 bases. This CDR3 has 16 amino acids. V shed 5 bases and J 11 bases; nucleotides not matched to a gene: 16. Per germline, CDR1 PRHDT and CDR2 FYEKMQ (reference sequence). CDR3 region: CASSTGPGQGTCGQYF. The CDR3 coding sequence is TGTGCCAGCAGCACCGGCCCGGGACAGGGGACTTGCGGGCAGTATTTT.

This sequence joins TRBV6-1 and TRBJ2-1; perhaps TRBD2 as D (5 bases). The germline V and J ends were trimmed by 1 base and 13 bases, with 11 bases remaining between them. Germline V lookup: CDR1 MNHNS, CDR2 SASEGT. The CDR3 consists of 12 residues. The CDR3: CASSEELAPQFF. Written as DNA, the CDR3 is TGTGCCAGCAGTGAAGAGCTAGCCCCCCAGTTCTTC.

The rearrangement links TRBV2 to TRBJ2-7, with TRBD2 matching 7 bases. The CDR3 covers 18 residues. Germline trimming cut 3 bases from V and 0 bases from J; bases unmatched to any gene: 14. Germline V gene lookup returns CDR1 SNHLY and CDR2 FYNNEI. Here the CDR3 reads CASSDLVTLTSLSYEQYF. The CDR3, as DNA: TGTGCCAGCAGTGATCTTGTTACCCTGACTAGCCTCTCCTACGAGCAGTACTTC. Drawing the rest from reference TRBV2 and TRBJ2-7, the complete variable domain is EPEVTQTPSHQVTQMGQEVILRCVPISNHLYFYWYRQILGQKVEFLVSFYNNEISEKSEIFDDQFSVERPDGSNFTLKIRSTKLEDSAMYFCASSDLVTLTSLSYEQYFGPGTRLTVT.

The chain couples TRBV28 to TRBJ1-6; a weak D match, TRBD1 (5 bases). Between the trimmed V and J ends, which lost 8 bases and 7 bases, there was a span of 12 bases. Germline CDR1 reads MDHEN; CDR2 reads SYDVKM. This CDR3 spans 13 amino acids. The CDR3 loop is CASSRVGNSPLHF. CDR3 coding DNA: TGTGCCAGCTCCAGGGTCGGGAATTCACCCCTCCACTTT.

The rearrangement links TRBV11-2 to TRBJ2-7, with D perhaps given as TRBD1 or TRBD2 (5 bases each). V lost 5 bases, J lost 3 bases, and 14 bases lay in between. Germline values: CDR1 SGHAT, CDR2 FQNNGV. The CDR3 length is 14 residues. The DNA for the CDR3 is TGTGCCAGCAGCCGTATGTGGGGGTTCTACGAGCAGTACTTC. This codes for CASSRMWGFYEQYF.

The genes are TRBV9 and TRBJ2-6; 8 nucleotides align to TRBD1. CDR1 is SGDLS and CDR2 is YYNGEE in the germline V gene. V dropped 0 bases and J dropped 4; count of bases not matched to a gene: 3. The CDR3 contains 16 residues. The CDR3 is CASSVDRGSGANVLTF. The CDR3 DNA is TGTGCCAGCAGCGTAGACAGGGGGTCCGGGGCCAACGTCCTGACTTTC.

V is TRBV28 and J is TRBJ2-7, with TRBD1 matching over 11 bases. CDR3 length: 17 amino acids. Losses at the gene ends were 5 bases for V and 7 bases for J; bases not matched to a gene: 16. Germline V gene sequence: CDR1 MDHEN, CDR2 SYDVKM. The CDR3 spells CASSPRPGTGGVREQYF. The DNA for the CDR3 is TGTGCCAGCAGTCCGCGGCCCGGGACAGGGGGGGTGAGGGAGCAGTACTTC.

V gene TRBV5-1 combines with J gene TRBJ2-4; either TRBD1 or TRBD2 may supply D (5 bases each). Per the germline V gene, CDR1 is SGHRS and CDR2 is YFSETQ. Trimming stripped 0 bases from V and 0 bases from J, with 7 bases between. CDR3 size: 15 residues. CDR3 sequence: CASSLGDLAKNIQYF. The DNA for the CDR3 is TGCGCCAGCAGCTTGGGGGACCTAGCCAAAAACATTCAGTACTTC.

This clone was recorded a few times. The chain employs TRBV7-9 and TRBJ2-7; the D gene could be TRBD1 or TRBD2 (5 bases each). The V gene's germline CDR1 is SEHNR and CDR2 FQNEAQ (reference sequence). The CDR3 is 16 residues long. V was shortened by 5 bases and J by 5 bases, with 22 bases between the two germline ends. The CDR3 sequence: CASSKGPLKRLDEQYF. DNA of the CDR3: TGTGCCAGCAGCAAGGGACCGCTAAAACGGTTGGACGAGCAGTACTTC.

CDR3 amino acids: CASSPQGGNEQFF. The CDR3 nucleotides read TGTGCCAGCAGCCCCCAGGGAGGCAATGAGCAGTTCTTC. This rearrangement joins TRBV7-9 to TRBJ2-1, with D possibly being TRBD2 (6 bases). Germline loops: CDR1 SEHNR, CDR2 FQNEAQ (reference sequence). The CDR3 extends over 13 amino acids. V gave up 5 bases and J gave up 6 bases, with 11 bases separating them. Full variable domain (outside the CDR3, taken from reference TRBV7-9 and TRBJ2-1): DTGVSQNPRHKITKRGQNVTFRCDPISEHNRLYWYRQTLGQGPEFLTYFQNEAQLEKSRLLSDRFSAERPKGSFSTLEIQRTEQGDSAMYLCASSPQGGNEQFFGPGTRLTVL.